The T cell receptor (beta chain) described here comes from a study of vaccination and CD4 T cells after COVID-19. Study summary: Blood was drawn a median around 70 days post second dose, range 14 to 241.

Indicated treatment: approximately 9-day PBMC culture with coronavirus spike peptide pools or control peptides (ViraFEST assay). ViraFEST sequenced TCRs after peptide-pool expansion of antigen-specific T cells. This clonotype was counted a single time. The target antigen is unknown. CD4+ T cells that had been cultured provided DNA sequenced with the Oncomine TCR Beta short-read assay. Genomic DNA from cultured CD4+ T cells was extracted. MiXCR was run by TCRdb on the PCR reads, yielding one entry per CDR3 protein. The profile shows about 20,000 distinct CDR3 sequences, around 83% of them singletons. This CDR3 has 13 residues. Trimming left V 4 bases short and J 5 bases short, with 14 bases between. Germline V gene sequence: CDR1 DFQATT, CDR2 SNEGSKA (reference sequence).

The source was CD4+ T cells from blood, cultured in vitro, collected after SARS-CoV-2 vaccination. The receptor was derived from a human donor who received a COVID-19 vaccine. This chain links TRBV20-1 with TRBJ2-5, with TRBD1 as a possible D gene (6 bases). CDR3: CSAILQGSETQYF. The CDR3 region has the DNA TGCAGTGCTATACTACAGGGCTCGGAGACCCAGTACTTC.